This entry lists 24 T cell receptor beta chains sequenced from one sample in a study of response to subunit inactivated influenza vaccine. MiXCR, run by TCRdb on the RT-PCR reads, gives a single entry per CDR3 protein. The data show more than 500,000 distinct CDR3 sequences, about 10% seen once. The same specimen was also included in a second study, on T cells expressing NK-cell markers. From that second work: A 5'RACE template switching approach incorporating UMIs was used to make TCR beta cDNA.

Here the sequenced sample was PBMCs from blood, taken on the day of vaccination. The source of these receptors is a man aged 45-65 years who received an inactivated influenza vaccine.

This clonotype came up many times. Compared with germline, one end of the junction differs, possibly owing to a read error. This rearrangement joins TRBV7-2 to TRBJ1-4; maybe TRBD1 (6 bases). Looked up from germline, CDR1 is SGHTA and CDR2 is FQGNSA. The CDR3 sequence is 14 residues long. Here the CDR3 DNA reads TGCGCCAGCAGCTTGGCAGGGGTTAATGAAAAACTGTTTTTT. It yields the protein CASSLAGVNEKLFF.

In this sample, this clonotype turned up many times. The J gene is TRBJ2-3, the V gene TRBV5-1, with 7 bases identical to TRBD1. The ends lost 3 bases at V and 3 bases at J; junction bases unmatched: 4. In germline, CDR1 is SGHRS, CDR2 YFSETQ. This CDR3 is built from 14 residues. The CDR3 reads CASSSGTDTDTQYF. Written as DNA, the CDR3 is TGCGCCAGCAGCTCCGGGACAGATACAGATACGCAGTATTTT.

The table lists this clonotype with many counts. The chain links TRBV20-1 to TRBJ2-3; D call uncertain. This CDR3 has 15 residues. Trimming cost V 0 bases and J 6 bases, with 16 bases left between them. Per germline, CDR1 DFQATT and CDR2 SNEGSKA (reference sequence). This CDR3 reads CSARDYSAAMDTQYF. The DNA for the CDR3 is TGCAGTGCTAGAGATTACTCCGCTGCCATGGATACGCAGTATTTT.

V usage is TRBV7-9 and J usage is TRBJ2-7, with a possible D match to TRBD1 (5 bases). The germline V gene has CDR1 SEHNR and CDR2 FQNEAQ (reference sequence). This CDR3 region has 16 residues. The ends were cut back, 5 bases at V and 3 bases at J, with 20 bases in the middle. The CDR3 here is CASSQTEKSVYYEQYF. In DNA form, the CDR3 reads TGTGCCAGCAGCCAGACAGAAAAGAGTGTCTACTACGAGCAGTACTTC.

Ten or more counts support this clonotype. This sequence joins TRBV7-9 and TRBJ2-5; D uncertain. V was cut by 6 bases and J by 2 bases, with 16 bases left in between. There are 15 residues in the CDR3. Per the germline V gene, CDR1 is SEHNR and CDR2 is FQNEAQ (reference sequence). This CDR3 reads CASSPLDTAQETQYF. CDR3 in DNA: TGTGCCAGCAGTCCTCTAGACACCGCTCAAGAGACCCAGTACTTC.

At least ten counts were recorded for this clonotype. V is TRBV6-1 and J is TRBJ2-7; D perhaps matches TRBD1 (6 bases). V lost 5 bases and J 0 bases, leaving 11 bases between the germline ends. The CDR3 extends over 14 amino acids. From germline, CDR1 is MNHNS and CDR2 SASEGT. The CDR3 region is CASSRTDLSYEQYF. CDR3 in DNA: TGTGCCAGCAGTCGGACAGACCTCTCCTACGAGCAGTACTTC.

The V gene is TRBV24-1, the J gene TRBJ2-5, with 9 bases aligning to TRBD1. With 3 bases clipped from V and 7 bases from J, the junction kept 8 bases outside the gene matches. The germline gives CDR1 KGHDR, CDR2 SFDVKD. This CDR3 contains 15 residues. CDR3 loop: CATSDVQGAGGTQYF. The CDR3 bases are TGTGCCACCAGTGATGTACAGGGGGCTGGAGGGACCCAGTACTTC.

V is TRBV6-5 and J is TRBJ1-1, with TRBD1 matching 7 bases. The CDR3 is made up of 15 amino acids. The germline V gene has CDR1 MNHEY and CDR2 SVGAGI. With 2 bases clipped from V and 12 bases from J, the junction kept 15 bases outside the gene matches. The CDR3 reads CASSYTRTGGKRTFF. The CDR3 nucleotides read TGTGCCAGCAGTTACACGCGGACAGGTGGGAAGAGGACTTTCTTT.

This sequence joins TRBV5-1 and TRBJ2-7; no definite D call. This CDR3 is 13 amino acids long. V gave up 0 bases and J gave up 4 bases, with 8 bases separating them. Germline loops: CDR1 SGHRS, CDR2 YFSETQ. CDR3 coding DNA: TGCGCCAGCAGCTTGGGGCCAGAGTACGAGCAGTACTTC. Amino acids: CASSLGPEYEQYF.

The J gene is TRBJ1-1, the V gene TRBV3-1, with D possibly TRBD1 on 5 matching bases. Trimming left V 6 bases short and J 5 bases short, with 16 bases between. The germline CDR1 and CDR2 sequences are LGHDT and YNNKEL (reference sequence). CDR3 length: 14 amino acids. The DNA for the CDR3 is TGTGCCAGCAGAGGGTGGGGGGGTCGAACTGAAGCTTTCTTT. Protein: CASRGWGGRTEAFF. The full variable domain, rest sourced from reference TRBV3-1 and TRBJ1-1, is DTAVSQTPKYLVTQMGNDKSIKCEQNLGHDTMYWYKQDSKKFLKIMFSYNNKELIINETVPNRFSPKSPDKAHLNLHINSLELGDSAVYFCASRGWGGRTEAFFGQGTRLTVV.

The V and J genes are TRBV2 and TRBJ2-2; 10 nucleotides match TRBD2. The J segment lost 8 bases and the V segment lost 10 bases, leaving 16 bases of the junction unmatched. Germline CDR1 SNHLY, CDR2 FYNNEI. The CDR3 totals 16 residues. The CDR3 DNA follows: TGTGCCATCAGCCTGGCGGGACTAGCGACACATGGGGAGCTGTTTTTT. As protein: CAISLAGLATHGELFF.

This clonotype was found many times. CDR3 sequence: CASSPRQGRSGANVLTF. CDR3 sequence (DNA): TGTGCCAGCAGCCCTAGACAGGGTAGGTCTGGGGCCAACGTCCTGACTTTC. The chain couples TRBV7-2 to TRBJ2-6, with 7 bases matching TRBD1. The V and J ends lost 5 bases and 1 base, in that order; junction bases with no gene match: 8. Germline V gene lookup returns CDR1 SGHTA and CDR2 FQGNSA. The CDR3 spans 17 residues.

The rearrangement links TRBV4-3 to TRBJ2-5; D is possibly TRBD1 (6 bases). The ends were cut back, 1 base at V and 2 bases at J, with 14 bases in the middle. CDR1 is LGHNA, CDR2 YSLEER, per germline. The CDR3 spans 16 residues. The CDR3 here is CASSQGPPGAQETQYF. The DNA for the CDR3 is TGCGCCAGCAGCCAAGGTCCCCCAGGGGCACAAGAGACCCAGTACTTC.

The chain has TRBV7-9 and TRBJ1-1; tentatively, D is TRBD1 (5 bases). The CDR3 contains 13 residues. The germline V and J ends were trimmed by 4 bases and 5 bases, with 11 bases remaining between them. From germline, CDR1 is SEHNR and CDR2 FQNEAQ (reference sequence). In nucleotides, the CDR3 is TGTGCCAGCAGCTCCGAAGGACAAACTGAAGCTTTCTTT. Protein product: CASSSEGQTEAFF.

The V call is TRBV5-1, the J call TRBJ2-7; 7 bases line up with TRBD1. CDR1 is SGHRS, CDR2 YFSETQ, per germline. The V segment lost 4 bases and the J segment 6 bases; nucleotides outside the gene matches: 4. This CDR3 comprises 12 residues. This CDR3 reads CASSVDRTEQYF. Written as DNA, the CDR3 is TGCGCCAGCAGCGTGGACAGGACCGAGCAGTACTTC.

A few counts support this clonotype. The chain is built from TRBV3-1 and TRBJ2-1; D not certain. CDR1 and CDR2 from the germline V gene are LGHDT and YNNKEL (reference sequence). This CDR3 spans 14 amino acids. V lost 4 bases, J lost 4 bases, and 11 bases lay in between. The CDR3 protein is CASSPITRYNEQFF. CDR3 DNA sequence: TGTGCCAGCAGCCCTATTACCCGATACAATGAGCAGTTCTTC.

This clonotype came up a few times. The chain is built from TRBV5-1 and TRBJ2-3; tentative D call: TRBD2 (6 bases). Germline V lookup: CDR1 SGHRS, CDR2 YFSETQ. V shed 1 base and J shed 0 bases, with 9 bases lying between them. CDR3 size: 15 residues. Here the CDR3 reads CASSLWGDSTDTQYF. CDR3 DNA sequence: TGCGCCAGCAGCTTGTGGGGGGATAGCACAGATACGCAGTATTTT.

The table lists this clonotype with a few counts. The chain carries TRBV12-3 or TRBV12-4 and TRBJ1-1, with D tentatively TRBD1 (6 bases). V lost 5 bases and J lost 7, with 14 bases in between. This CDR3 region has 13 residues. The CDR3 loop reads CASSTGQHLEAFF. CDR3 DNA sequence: TGTGCCAGCAGTACCGGACAGCACCTTGAAGCTTTCTTT.

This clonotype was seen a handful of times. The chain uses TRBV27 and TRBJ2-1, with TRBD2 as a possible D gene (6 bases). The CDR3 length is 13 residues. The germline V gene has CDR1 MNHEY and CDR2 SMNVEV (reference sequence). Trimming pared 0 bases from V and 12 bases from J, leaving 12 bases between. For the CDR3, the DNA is TGTGCCAGCAGTTTATCAGGGGAGGTTGGGCAGTTCTTC. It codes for CASSLSGEVGQFF.

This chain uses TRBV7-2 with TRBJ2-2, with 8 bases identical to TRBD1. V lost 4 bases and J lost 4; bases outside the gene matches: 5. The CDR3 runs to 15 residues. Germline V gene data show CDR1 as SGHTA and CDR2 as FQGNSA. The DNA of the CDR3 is TGTGCCAGCAGCTCCCGGACAGGGTCCACCGGGGAGCTGTTTTTT. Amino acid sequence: CASSSRTGSTGELFF.

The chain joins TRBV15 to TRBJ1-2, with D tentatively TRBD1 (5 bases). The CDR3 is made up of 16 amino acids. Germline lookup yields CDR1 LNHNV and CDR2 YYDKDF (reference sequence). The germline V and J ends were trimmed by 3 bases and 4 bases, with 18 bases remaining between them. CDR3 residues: CATSSRDLQRVYGYTF. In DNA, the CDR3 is TGTGCCACCAGCAGCCGGGACCTACAAAGGGTCTATGGCTACACCTTC.

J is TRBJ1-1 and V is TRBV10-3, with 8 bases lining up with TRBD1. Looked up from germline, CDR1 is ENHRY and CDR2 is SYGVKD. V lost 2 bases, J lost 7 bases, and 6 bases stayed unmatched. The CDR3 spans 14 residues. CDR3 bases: TGTGCCATCAGTGAGGCCTCAGGGGGCTTTGAAGCTTTCTTT. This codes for CAISEASGGFEAFF.

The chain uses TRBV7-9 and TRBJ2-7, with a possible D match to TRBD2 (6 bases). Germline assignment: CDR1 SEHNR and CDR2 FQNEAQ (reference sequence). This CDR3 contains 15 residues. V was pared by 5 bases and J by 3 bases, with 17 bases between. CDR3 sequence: CASSPGTLLSYEQYF. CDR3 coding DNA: TGTGCCAGCAGCCCCGGGACTCTCTTAAGCTACGAGCAGTACTTC.

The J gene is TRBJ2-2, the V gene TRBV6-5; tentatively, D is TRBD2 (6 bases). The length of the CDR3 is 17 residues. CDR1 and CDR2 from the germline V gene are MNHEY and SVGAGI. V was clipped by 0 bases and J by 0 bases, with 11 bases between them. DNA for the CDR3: TGTGCCAGCAGTTACTCGGAACTAGCCGCGAACACCGGGGAGCTGTTTTTT. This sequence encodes CASSYSELAANTGELFF.